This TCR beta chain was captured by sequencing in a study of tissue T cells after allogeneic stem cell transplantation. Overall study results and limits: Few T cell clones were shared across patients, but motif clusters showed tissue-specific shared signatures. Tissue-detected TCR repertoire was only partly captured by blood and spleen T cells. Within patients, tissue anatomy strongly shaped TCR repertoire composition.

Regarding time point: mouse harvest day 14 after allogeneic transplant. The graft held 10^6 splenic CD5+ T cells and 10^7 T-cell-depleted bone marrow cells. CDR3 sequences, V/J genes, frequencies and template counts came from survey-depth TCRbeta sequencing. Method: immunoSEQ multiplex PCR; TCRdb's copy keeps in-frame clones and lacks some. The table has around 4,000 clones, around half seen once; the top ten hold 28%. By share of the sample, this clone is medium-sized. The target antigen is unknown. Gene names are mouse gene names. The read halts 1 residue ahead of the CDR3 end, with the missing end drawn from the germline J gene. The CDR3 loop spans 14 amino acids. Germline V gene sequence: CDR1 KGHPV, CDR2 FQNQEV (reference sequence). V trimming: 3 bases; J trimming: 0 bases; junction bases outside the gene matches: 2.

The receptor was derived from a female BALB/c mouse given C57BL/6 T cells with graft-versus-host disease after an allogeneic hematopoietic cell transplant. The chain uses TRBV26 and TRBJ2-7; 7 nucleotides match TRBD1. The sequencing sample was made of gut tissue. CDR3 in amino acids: CASSLPGGSYEQYF. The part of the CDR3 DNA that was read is TGTGCCAGCAGTCTCCCAGGGGGCTCCTATGAACAGTAC.